What follows describes a single T cell receptor (beta chain). This sample was included in a study of cytomegalovirus exposure and HLA in healthy donors. The trim removed 2 bases at V and 2 bases at J, leaving 6 bases unmatched. The CDR3 runs 15 residues. Germline V gene lookup returns CDR1 MNHNS and CDR2 SASEGT. PCR employed 60 Vbeta and 13 Jbeta primers. Clones were sequenced by immunoSEQ multiplex PCR, and TCRdb holds only the in-frame ones, with some missing. The table records under 150,000 clones, 65% to 85% of them present only once. What was sequenced was PBMCs. The TCR was taken from a woman between 18 and 29 years old in good health and CMV-seronegative. J is TRBJ2-7 and V is TRBV6-1, with TRBD2 matching over 7 bases. The CDR3 here is CASSEWGGSPYEQYF. CDR3 sequence (DNA): TGTGCCAGCAGTGAATGGGGCGGGAGCCCCTACGAGCAGTACTTC.